This T cell receptor beta chain emerged from a study of control samples from healthy donors and cancer patients. Assay: immunoSEQ multiplex PCR; the TCRdb copy retains only in-frame clones and omits some. The sample records 90,000 or so clones, approximately 86% being singletons. The CDR3 has 13 residues. The germline gives CDR1 SQVTM, CDR2 ANQGSEA. V lost 4 bases and J 2 bases, leaving 12 bases between the germline ends. This sequence joins TRBV29-1 and TRBJ2-7; tentative D call: TRBD2 (6 bases). The sample consisted of blood. The origin of this receptor is a woman aged 45-60 years in good health. CDR3 sequence: CSVVGGGAYEQYF. CDR3 nucleotides: TGCAGCGTTGTCGGGGGAGGAGCCTACGAGCAGTACTTC.